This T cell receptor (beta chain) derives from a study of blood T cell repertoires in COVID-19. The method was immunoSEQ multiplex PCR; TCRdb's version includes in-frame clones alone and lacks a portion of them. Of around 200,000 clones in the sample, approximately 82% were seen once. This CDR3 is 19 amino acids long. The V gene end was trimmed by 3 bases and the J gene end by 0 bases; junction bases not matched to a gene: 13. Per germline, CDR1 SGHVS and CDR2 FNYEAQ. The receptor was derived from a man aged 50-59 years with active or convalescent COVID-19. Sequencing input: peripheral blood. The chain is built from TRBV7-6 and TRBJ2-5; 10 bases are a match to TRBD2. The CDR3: CASSFRGPGLAGDQETQYF. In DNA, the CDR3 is TGTGCCAGCAGCTTCCGGGGGCCCGGGCTAGCGGGGGACCAAGAGACCCAGTACTTC.